This T cell receptor beta chain was obtained from a study of blood T cell repertoires in COVID-19. Study overall: Acute and convalescent COVID-19 samples came from the United States, Italy and Spain. Sample material is recorded as cDNA or gDNA derived from T cells, B-cell-depleted T cells, or PBMCs.

Authors' analysis steps: Using reference gene primer amplification, nucleated cell counts were estimated. Clones were read by immunoSEQ multiplex PCR, and TCRdb kept only the in-frame ones, dropping some. The DNA was the basis for D and trimming; V, J and clone size are from that table. Of 60,000 to 70,000 clones listed, roughly 80% are singletons. Germline CDR1 is SNHLY and CDR2 is FYNNEI. With 1 base removed from V and 5 bases from J, the gap between germline ends came to 6 bases. This CDR3 is 13 amino acids long. The chain couples TRBV2 to TRBJ1-5; TRBD1 is a possible D gene (6 bases). This sequence was found in a human donor in a cohort sampled during active COVID-19. Sequences were obtained from peripheral blood. CDR3 region: CASSEDRDQPQHF. The DNA for the CDR3 is TGTGCCAGCAGTGAAGACAGGGATCAGCCCCAGCATTTT. Full variable domain (outside the CDR3, taken from reference TRBV2 and TRBJ1-5): EPEVTQTPSHQVTQMGQEVILRCVPISNHLYFYWYRQILGQKVEFLVSFYNNEISEKSEIFDDQFSVERPDGSNFTLKIRSTKLEDSAMYFCASSEDRDQPQHFGDGTRLSIL.